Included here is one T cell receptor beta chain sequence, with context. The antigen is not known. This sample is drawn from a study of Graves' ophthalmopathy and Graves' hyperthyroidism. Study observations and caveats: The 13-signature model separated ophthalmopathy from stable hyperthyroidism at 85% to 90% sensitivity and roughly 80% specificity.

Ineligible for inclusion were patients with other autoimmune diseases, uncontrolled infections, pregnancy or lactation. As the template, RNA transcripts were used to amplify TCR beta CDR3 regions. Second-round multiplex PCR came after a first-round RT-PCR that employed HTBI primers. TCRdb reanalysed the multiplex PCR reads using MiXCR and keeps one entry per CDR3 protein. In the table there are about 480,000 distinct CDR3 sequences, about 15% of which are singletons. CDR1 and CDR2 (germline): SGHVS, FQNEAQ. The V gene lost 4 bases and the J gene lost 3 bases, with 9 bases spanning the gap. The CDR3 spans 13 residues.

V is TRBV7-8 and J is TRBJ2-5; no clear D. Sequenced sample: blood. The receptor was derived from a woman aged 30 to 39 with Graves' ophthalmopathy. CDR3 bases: TGTGCCAGCAGCTCCAACCCTAAAGAGACCCAGTACTTC. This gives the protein CASSSNPKETQYF.